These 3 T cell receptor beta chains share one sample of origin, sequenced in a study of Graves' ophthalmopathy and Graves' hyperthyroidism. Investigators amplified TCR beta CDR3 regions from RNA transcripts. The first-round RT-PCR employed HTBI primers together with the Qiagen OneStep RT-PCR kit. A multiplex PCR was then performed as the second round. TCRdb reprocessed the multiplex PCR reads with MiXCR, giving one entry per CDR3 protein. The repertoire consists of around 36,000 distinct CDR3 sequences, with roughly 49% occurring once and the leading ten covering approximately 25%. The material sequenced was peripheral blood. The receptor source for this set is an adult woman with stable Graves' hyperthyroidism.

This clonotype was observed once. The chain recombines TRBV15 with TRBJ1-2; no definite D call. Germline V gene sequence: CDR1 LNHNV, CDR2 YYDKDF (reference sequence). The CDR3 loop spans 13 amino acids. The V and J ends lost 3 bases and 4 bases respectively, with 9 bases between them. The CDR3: CATSSVRSYGYTF. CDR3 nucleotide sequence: TGTGCCACCAGCAGTGTCCGCAGCTATGGCTACACCTTC.

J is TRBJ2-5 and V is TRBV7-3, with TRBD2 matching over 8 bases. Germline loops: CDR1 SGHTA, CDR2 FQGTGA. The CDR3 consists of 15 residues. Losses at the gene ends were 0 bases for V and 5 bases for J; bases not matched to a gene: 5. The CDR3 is CASSLTSGNGETQYF. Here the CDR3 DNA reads TGTGCCAGCAGCTTAACTAGCGGGAATGGGGAGACCCAGTACTTC.

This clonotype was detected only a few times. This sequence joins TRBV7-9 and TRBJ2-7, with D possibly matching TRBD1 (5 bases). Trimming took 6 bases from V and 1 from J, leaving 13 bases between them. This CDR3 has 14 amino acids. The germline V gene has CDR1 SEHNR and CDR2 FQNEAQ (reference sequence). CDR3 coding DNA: TGTGCCAGCAGTCCTGACAGTCGATCCTACGAGCAGTACTTC. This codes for CASSPDSRSYEQYF.